The present T cell receptor beta chain was sequenced within a study of blood T cell repertoires in COVID-19. On the study more broadly: From T cells, B-cell-depleted T cells, or PBMCs came the material, which was cDNA or gDNA.

Using immunoSEQ multiplex PCR, the repertoire was profiled, and TCRdb retains in-frame clones only, with some absent. The sample holds approximately 320,000 clones; roughly 89% are singletons and the top ten take more than 9.5%. Patients at the Seattle site were enrolled during active infection and followed longitudinally. The CDR3 loop spans 11 amino acids. Germline CDR1 is DFQATT and CDR2 is SNEGSKA (reference sequence). The V gene lost 1 base and the J gene lost 7 bases, with 5 bases spanning the gap. Specimen: peripheral blood. This TCR derives from a woman in her 30s with COVID-19, enrolled during active disease. The chain links TRBV20-1 to TRBJ2-1; no reliable D call. The CDR3 DNA reads TGCAGTGCTAGAGGGCCGAATGAGCAGTTCTTC. Protein: CSARGPNEQFF.